The clone carrying this T cell receptor (beta chain) was seen a few times. Antigen unknown. Quantitative 5'-RACE was performed with molecular barcodes, and it yielded the TCR beta libraries. TCRdb reprocessed the 5' RACE reads via MiXCR and lists one record per CDR3 protein. This sample has fewer than 400,000 distinct CDR3 sequences; roughly 15% occur once, and the top ten carry about 1.1%. The data were obtained in a study of CD8 T cells in ankylosing spondylitis. Regarding the study as a whole: Ankylosing spondylitis blood appeared to be characterized by a TCR beta motif of eight highly homologous variants.

Germline CDR1 reads LGHNA; CDR2 reads YNFKEQ. The CDR3 is 12 amino acids. Deletions cut 0 bases from V and 9 bases from J, with 8 bases between. Sequenced material: blood, either unsorted or a sorted T cell fraction (not recorded which). The receptor's source is a male donor with ankylosing spondylitis or in good health (not recorded which). This chain uses TRBV4-2 with TRBJ2-5; D not certain. Written as DNA, the CDR3 is TGTGCCAGCAGCCAAGATGAACGGCCCCAGTACTTC. It yields the protein CASSQDERPQYF.